Below, 26 T cell receptor beta chains from the same sample are listed, as sequenced in a study of a mutant IDH1 vaccine in newly diagnosed glioma. Their specific antigens are unknown. Noted time point: week 47, end of study. Every vaccine dose comprised 300 ug of mutant IDH1 20-mer peptide plus topical imiquimod. The protocol was immunoSEQ multiplex PCR, while the TCRdb copy is restricted to in-frame clones and leaves out a portion. The sample yields fewer than 55,000 clones, approximately 64% seen once. The specimen was peripheral blood mononuclear cells (PBMCs), collected from a glioma patient whose treatment included an IDH1 peptide vaccine. Receptor source: a middle-aged man with glioma. Some clones in this sample may be carry-over from other donors' samples.

The rearrangement links TRBV7-6 to TRBJ1-1, with 7 bases aligning to TRBD1. Germline values: CDR1 SGHVS, CDR2 FNYEAQ. There are 14 residues in the CDR3. Germline trimming cut 4 bases from V and 5 bases from J; bases unmatched to any gene: 7. The CDR3, as DNA: TGTGCCAGCAGCTCCAGGGAGGGGGCAACTGAAGCTTTCTTT. Translation: CASSSREGATEAFF.

This chain joins TRBV18 and TRBJ1-6; D possibly corresponds to TRBD1 (5 bases). The CDR3 length is 16 residues. The germline V gene encodes CDR1 KGHSH and CDR2 LQKENI. Trimming removed 1 base at V and 8 bases at J, with 15 bases between. The CDR3 coding sequence is TGTGCCAGCTCACCACTCGGTCAGGGCGGGGATTCACCCCTCCACTTT. Its protein is CASSPLGQGGDSPLHF.

V gene TRBV9 combines with J gene TRBJ2-7, with TRBD1 matching over 8 bases. CDR3 length equals 13 residues. Germline assignment: CDR1 SGDLS and CDR2 YYNGEE. The junction had 2 bases not matched to a gene; V was cut back by 4 bases and J by 2 bases. The CDR3 region is CASSSQGAYEQYF. The CDR3 DNA reads TGTGCCAGCAGCTCACAGGGGGCCTACGAGCAGTACTTC.

V is TRBV7-2 and J is TRBJ1-1; D not certain. The V and J ends lost 3 bases and 7 bases respectively, with 9 bases between them. The CDR3 runs to 12 residues. The germline CDR1 and CDR2 sequences are SGHTA and FQGNSA. CDR3 amino acids: CASSFSTVEAFF. The CDR3 nucleotides read TGTGCCAGCAGCTTTAGCACAGTTGAAGCTTTCTTT.

The chain is built from TRBV19 and TRBJ1-2; unclear D gene. This CDR3 region has 13 residues. Germline CDR1 LNHDA, CDR2 SQIVND (reference sequence). With 5 bases removed from V and 4 bases from J, the gap between germline ends came to 11 bases. The CDR3 region is CASSREVLYGYTF. DNA for the CDR3: TGTGCCAGTAGTCGGGAGGTGCTCTATGGCTACACCTTC. The entire variable domain, with the rest obtained from reference TRBV19 and TRBJ1-2, is as follows: DGGITQSPKYLFRKEGQNVTLSCEQNLNHDAMYWYRQDPGQGLRLIYYSQIVNDFQKGDIAEGYSVSREKKESFPLTVTSAQKNPTAFYLCASSREVLYGYTFGSGTRLTVV.

The gene calls are TRBV7-6 and TRBJ2-3, with D possibly matching TRBD2 (5 bases). Germline loops: CDR1 SGHVS, CDR2 FNYEAQ. V lost 5 bases and J lost 6, with 21 bases in between. There are 16 residues in the CDR3. CDR3 loop: CASSPNPPLAYDTQYF. The CDR3 DNA sequence: TGTGCCAGCAGCCCTAATCCCCCCTTAGCGTATGATACGCAGTATTTT.

This clone came up once. The gene calls are TRBV29-1 and TRBJ2-7; D is unresolved. V lost 5 bases and J lost 4, with 9 bases in between. The CDR3 runs 11 residues. Per the germline V gene, CDR1 is SQVTM and CDR2 is ANQGSEA. Here the CDR3 DNA reads TGCAGCGTTTCGGCCCTTTACGAGCAGTACTTC. As protein: CSVSALYEQYF.

The chain uses TRBV6-5 and TRBJ1-1; 7 nucleotides align to TRBD1. In germline, CDR1 is MNHEY, CDR2 SVGAGI. The CDR3 consists of 16 residues. With V trimmed by 0 bases and J by 3 bases, 7 bases remained unmatched. CDR3 sequence (DNA): TGTGCCAGCAGTTACTCGGGAGGGGGCGGGTACACTGAAGCTTTCTTT. This codes for CASSYSGGGGYTEAFF.

V is TRBV15 and J is TRBJ2-7; the D is unclear. Germline CDR1 is LNHNV and CDR2 is YYDKDF (reference sequence). The V end lost 5 bases, the J end lost 2 bases, and 13 bases lay between the germline ends. This CDR3 has 14 residues. CDR3 DNA sequence: TGTGCCACCAGCGGGCGGACGGACGCCTACGAGCAGTACTTC. Its protein product is CATSGRTDAYEQYF.

The chain couples TRBV2 to TRBJ2-2, with D tentatively TRBD1 (6 bases). Germline CDR1 is SNHLY and CDR2 is FYNNEI. The CDR3 consists of 14 residues. Trimming took 8 bases from V and 3 from J, leaving 13 bases between them. Here the CDR3 DNA reads TGTGCCAGCTTTAAAACAGGGTACACCGGGGAGCTGTTTTTT. Translated, it gives CASFKTGYTGELFF. Looking up the rest from reference TRBV2 and TRBJ2-2 gives the full variable domain: EPEVTQTPSHQVTQMGQEVILRCVPISNHLYFYWYRQILGQKVEFLVSFYNNEISEKSEIFDDQFSVERPDGSNFTLKIRSTKLEDSAMYFCASFKTGYTGELFFGEGSRLTVL.

In this sample, this clone turned up a few times. The chain uses TRBV29-1 and TRBJ2-2; TRBD1 matches 10 bases. This CDR3 has 15 amino acids. From germline, CDR1 is SQVTM and CDR2 ANQGSEA. The J segment lost 3 bases and the V segment lost 3 bases, leaving 4 bases of the junction unmatched. The CDR3 DNA reads TGCAGCGTTGACCCCGGGACAGGGGACACCGGGGAGCTGTTTTTT. Encoded protein: CSVDPGTGDTGELFF.

This clone has more than one count but fewer than ten. The rearrangement links TRBV5-4 to TRBJ1-2, with TRBD1 identical over 8 bases. Germline loops: CDR1 SGHNT, CDR2 YYREEE (reference sequence). With 4 bases clipped from V and 8 bases from J, the junction kept 10 bases outside the gene matches. CDR3 length: 14 residues. CDR3 sequence (DNA): TGTGCCAGCAGCCCCGACCGGACAGGGCACGGCTACACCTTC. Amino acid sequence: CASSPDRTGHGYTF.

The table lists this clone with a few counts. The chain combines TRBV6-5 with TRBJ1-2; D is possibly TRBD1 (5 bases). Trimming shortened V by 8 bases and J by 1 base, and 14 bases separated the two germline ends. Per the germline V gene, CDR1 is MNHEY and CDR2 is SVGAGI. The CDR3 runs to 14 residues. CDR3 loop: CASGSLRGNYGYTF. In DNA, the CDR3 is TGTGCCAGCGGCTCCTTAAGGGGTAACTATGGCTACACCTTC.

The rearrangement links TRBV29-1 to TRBJ2-1; no firm D call. Germline assignment: CDR1 SQVTM and CDR2 ANQGSEA. V lost 6 bases and J lost 12, with 12 bases in between. The CDR3 spans 10 residues. The CDR3 protein is CSVLGIRQFF. DNA of the CDR3: TGCAGCGTCCTAGGTATACGGCAGTTCTTC.

This clone showed up just a few times. The CDR3 loop reads CASSEALRGTQPQHF. The CDR3 DNA reads as TGTGCCAGCAGTGAAGCGCTGAGGGGAACGCAGCCCCAGCATTTT. V and J are TRBV2 and TRBJ1-5, with D tentatively TRBD1 (5 bases). Germline CDR1 is SNHLY and CDR2 is FYNNEI. V lost 0 bases and J 7 bases, leaving 13 bases between the germline ends. The CDR3 length is 15 residues. Combining the CDR3 with reference TRBV2 and TRBJ1-5 gives the whole variable domain EPEVTQTPSHQVTQMGQEVILRCVPISNHLYFYWYRQILGQKVEFLVSFYNNEISEKSEIFDDQFSVERPDGSNFTLKIRSTKLEDSAMYFCASSEALRGTQPQHFGDGTRLSIL.

This clone was observed a handful of times. The chain couples TRBV14 to TRBJ1-2; D remains unclear. Germline CDR1 reads SGHDN; CDR2 reads FVKESK. The V end was cut by 3 bases, the J end by 8 bases, with 13 bases between. The CDR3 consists of 13 residues. CDR3 amino acids: CASSQPLFRGYTF. Written as DNA, the CDR3 is TGTGCCAGCAGCCAGCCTCTTTTTCGGGGCTACACCTTC.

V gene TRBV5-8 combines with J gene TRBJ1-5; TRBD1 agrees at 9 bases. CDR1 and CDR2 from the germline V gene are SGHTS and YDEGEE. CDR3 length: 17 amino acids. V was pared by 4 bases and J by 0 bases, with 8 bases of the junction left unmatched. CDR3 sequence: CASSETGGAYSNQPQHF. The CDR3 region has the DNA TGTGCCAGCAGCGAGACAGGGGGGGCGTATAGCAATCAGCCCCAGCATTTT.

This chain links TRBV23-1 with TRBJ1-4; no clear D gene. TRBV23-1 is labeled an ORF, and its function is uncertain. CDR3 length: 16 amino acids. Trimming took 1 base from V and 4 from J, leaving 13 bases between them. The CDR3 sequence is CASSQWGGQVNEKLFF. The CDR3 bases are TGCGCCAGCAGTCAATGGGGAGGGCAGGTTAATGAAAAACTGTTTTTT.

This clone has a handful of counts. The V gene is TRBV25-1, the J gene TRBJ2-5, with D unresolved. Trimming pared 1 base from V and 4 bases from J, leaving 10 bases between. Germline V CDR1 and CDR2: MGHDK, SYGVNS. CDR3 size: 14 residues. CDR3 in DNA: TGTGCCAGCAGTGAATTTAAGGATACAGAGACCCAGTACTTC. Translating it yields CASSEFKDTETQYF.

The genes are TRBV9 and TRBJ1-2; 9 bases are shared with TRBD1. Looked up from germline, CDR1 is SGDLS and CDR2 is YYNGEE. V lost 4 bases and J lost 5; bases outside the gene matches: 12. This CDR3 is 16 amino acids long. The CDR3, as DNA: TGTGCCAGCAGCCAGTTATCCGGGACAGGGAAATATGGCTACACCTTC. Translating it yields CASSQLSGTGKYGYTF.

The sample holds a few counts of this clone. J is TRBJ1-1 and V is TRBV6-1, with TRBD1 matching over 7 bases. The CDR3 loop spans 13 amino acids. CDR1 is MNHNS and CDR2 is SASEGT in the germline V gene. V gave up 6 bases and J gave up 0 bases; unmatched junction bases: 1. The CDR3 loop reads CASSDRVNTEAFF. The CDR3 nucleotides read TGTGCCAGCAGCGACAGGGTGAACACTGAAGCTTTCTTT.

The V gene is TRBV5-1, the J gene TRBJ2-7, with TRBD1 matching 12 bases. Germline lookup yields CDR1 SGHRS and CDR2 YFSETQ. Trimming cost V 0 bases and J 3 bases; bases outside gene matches: 13. The CDR3 has 19 residues. The CDR3 DNA follows: TGCGCCAGCAGCTTGGGCGCGGGGACAGGGGGCGCTTTGAACTACGAGCAGTACTTC. Its protein is CASSLGAGTGGALNYEQYF.

CDR3 residues: CSVEDQWLEGVATDTQYF. The CDR3 DNA reads as TGCAGCGTTGAAGATCAATGGCTAGAGGGGGTCGCCACAGATACGCAGTATTTT. The gene calls are TRBV29-1 and TRBJ2-3, with D possibly TRBD1 on 6 matching bases. CDR1 is SQVTM, CDR2 ANQGSEA, per germline. V lost 0 bases to trimming and J lost 2 bases, with 21 bases between them. The length of the CDR3 is 18 residues.

This clone was detected only a few times. The V and J genes are TRBV5-6 and TRBJ2-7; D gene uncertain. The CDR3 sequence is 14 residues long. Trimming left V 4 bases short and J 2 bases short, with 13 bases between. Germline CDR1 and CDR2: SGHDT and YYEEEE. CDR3 region: CASSPQVGTYEQYF. The CDR3 nucleotides read TGTGCCAGCAGCCCGCAGGTTGGGACCTACGAGCAGTACTTC.

V and J are TRBV18 and TRBJ1-6; 11 positions match TRBD1. There are 16 residues in the CDR3. V was pared by 8 bases and J by 6 bases, with 9 bases of the junction left unmatched. Germline V gene data show CDR1 as KGHSH and CDR2 as LQKENI. The CDR3 bases are TGTGCCAGCACCCGGACAGGGGGCTATGTTAATTCACCCCTCCACTTT. Translating it yields CASTRTGGYVNSPLHF.

The chain has TRBV6-1 and TRBJ1-2; D gene uncertain. CDR3 length: 12 amino acids. V was shortened by 7 bases and J by 6 bases, with 12 bases between the two germline ends. Germline V gene sequence: CDR1 MNHNS, CDR2 SASEGT. In nucleotides, the CDR3 is TGTGCCAGCATGACCGTCCTACATGGCTACACCTTC. Residues: CASMTVLHGYTF.